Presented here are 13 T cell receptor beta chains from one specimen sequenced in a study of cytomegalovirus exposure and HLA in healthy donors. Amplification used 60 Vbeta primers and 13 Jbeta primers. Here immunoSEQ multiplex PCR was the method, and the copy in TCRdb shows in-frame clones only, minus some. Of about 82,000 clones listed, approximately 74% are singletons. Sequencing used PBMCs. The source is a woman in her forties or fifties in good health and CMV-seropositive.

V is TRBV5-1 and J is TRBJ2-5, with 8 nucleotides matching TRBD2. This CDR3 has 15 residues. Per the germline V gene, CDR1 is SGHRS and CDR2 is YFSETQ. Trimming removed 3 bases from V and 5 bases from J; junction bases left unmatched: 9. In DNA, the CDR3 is TGCGCCAGCAGCTACACGGGAGGGCAGGAGGAGACCCAGTACTTC. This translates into CASSYTGGQEETQYF.

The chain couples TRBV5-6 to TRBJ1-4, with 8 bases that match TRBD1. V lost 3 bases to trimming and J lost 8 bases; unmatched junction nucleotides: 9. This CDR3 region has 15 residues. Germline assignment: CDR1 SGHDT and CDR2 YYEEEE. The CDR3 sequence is CASSWGTGGSEKLFF. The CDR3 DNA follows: TGTGCCAGCAGCTGGGGGACAGGAGGCAGCGAAAAACTGTTTTTT.

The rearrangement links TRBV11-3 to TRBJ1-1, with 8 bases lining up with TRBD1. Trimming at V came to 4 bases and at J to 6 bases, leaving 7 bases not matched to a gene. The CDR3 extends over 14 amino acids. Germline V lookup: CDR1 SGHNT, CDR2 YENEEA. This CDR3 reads CASSSGQGRAEAFF. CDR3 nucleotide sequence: TGTGCCAGCAGCTCTGGACAGGGTAGGGCTGAAGCTTTCTTT.

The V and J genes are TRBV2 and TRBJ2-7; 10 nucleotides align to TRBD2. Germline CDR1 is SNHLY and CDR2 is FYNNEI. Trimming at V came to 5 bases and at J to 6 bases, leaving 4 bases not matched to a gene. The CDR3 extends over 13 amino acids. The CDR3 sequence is CASSIQREGEQYF. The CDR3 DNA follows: TGTGCCAGCAGTATACAGCGGGAGGGCGAGCAGTACTTC.

In DNA form, the CDR3 reads TGCGCCAGCAGCCAGGGACTAGCGGGAGTATCTAATGAGCAGTTCTTC. It is translated as CASSQGLAGVSNEQFF. The V gene is TRBV4-1, the J gene TRBJ2-1; 14 positions agree with TRBD2. Looked up from germline, CDR1 is MGHRA and CDR2 is YSYEKL. Trimming took 3 bases from V and 7 from J; bases not matched to a gene: 5. The CDR3 is 16 residues long.

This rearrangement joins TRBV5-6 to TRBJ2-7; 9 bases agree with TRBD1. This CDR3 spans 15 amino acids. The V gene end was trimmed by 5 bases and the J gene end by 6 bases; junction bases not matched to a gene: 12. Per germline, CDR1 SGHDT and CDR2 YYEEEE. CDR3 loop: CASSQTGTGRFEQYF. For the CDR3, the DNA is TGTGCCAGCAGTCAGACCGGGACAGGGCGGTTCGAGCAGTACTTC.

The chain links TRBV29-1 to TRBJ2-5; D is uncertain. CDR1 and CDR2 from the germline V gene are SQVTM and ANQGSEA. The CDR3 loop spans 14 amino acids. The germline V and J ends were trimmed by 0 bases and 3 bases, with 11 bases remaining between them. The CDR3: CSVEDTWAKETQYF. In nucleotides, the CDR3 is TGCAGCGTTGAAGATACGTGGGCCAAAGAGACCCAGTACTTC.

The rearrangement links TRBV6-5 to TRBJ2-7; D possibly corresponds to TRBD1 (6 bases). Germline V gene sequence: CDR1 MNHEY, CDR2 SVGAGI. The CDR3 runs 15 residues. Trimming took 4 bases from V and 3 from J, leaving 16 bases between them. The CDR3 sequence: CASSSPGQTHYEQYF. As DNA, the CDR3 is TGTGCCAGCAGTTCCCCGGGACAAACACACTACGAGCAGTACTTC.

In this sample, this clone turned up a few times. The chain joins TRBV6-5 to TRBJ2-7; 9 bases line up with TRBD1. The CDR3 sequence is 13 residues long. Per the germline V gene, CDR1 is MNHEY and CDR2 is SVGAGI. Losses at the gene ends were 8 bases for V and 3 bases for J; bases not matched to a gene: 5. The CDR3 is CASRRQGGYEQYF. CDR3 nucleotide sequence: TGTGCCAGCCGGCGACAGGGGGGCTACGAGCAGTACTTC.

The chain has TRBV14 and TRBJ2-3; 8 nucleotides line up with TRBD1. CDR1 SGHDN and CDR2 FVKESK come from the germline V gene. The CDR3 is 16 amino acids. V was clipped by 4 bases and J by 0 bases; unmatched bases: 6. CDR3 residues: CASSPLWDRSTDTQYF. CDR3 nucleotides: TGTGCCAGCAGCCCATTATGGGACAGGAGCACAGATACGCAGTATTTT.

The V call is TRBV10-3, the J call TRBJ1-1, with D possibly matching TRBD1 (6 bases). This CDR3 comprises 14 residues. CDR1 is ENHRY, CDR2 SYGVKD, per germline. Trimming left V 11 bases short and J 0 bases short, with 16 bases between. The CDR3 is CASRTANLNTEAFF. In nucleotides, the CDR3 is TGTGCCTCCCGGACAGCCAATTTGAACACTGAAGCTTTCTTT.

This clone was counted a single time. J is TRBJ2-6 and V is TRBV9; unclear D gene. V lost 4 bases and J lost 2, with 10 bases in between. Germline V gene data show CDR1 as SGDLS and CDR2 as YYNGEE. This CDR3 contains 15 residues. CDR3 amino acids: CASSPAGTGANVLTF. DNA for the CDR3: TGTGCCAGCAGCCCGGCAGGTACTGGGGCCAACGTCCTGACTTTC.

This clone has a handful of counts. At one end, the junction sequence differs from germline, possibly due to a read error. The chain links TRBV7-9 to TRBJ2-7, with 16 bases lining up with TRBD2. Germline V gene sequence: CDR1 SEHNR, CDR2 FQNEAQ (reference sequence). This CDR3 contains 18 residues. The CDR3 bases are TGTTCCAGCAGCTCGGGACTAGCGGGAGGGCCCCAGCAATACGAGCAGTACTTC. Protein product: CSSSSGLAGGPQQYEQYF.